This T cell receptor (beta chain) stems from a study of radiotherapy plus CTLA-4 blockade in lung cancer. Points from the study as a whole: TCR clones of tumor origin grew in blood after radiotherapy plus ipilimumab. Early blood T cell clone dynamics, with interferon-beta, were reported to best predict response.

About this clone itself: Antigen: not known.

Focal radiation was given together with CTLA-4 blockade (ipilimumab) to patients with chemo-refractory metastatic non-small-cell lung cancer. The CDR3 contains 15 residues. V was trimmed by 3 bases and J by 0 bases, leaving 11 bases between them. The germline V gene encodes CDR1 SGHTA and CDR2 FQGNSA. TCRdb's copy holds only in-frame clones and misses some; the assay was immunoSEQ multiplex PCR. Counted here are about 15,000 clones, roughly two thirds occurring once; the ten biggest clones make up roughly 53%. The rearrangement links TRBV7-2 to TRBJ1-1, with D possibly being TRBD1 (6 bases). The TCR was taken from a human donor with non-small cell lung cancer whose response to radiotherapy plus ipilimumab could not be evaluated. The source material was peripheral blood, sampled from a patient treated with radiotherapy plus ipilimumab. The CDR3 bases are TGTGCCAGCAGCTTCCGGACAGATCTGAACACTGAAGCTTTCTTT. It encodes CASSFRTDLNTEAFF.